The clone carrying this T cell receptor beta chain occurred once. Original handling: Nucleated cell counts were estimated from reference gene primer amplification. Data came from immunoSEQ multiplex PCR; TCRdb stores just in-frame clones and leaves some out. Clonal size and the V and J genes are those of that table, whereas D and trimming came from the DNA. The sample contains approximately 290,000 clones, around 89% of which appear only once. The data belong to a study of blood T cell repertoires in COVID-19. Study at large: Sites across the United States, Italy and Spain contributed samples from acute and convalescent COVID-19. PBMCs, B-cell-depleted T cells, or T cells provided the cDNA or gDNA that made up the material.

CDR3 length: 14 amino acids. Germline loops: CDR1 LNHDA, CDR2 SQIVND (reference sequence). Trimming removed 6 bases at V and 2 bases at J, with 13 bases between. The TCR sequence derives from a man aged 30 to 45 with acute or convalescent COVID-19. V gene TRBV19 combines with J gene TRBJ2-5; maybe TRBD2 (6 bases). Sequenced input: peripheral blood. The chain's CDR3 is CASSQLGLQETQYF. CDR3 bases: TGTGCCAGTAGCCAATTGGGACTTCAAGAGACCCAGTACTTC.